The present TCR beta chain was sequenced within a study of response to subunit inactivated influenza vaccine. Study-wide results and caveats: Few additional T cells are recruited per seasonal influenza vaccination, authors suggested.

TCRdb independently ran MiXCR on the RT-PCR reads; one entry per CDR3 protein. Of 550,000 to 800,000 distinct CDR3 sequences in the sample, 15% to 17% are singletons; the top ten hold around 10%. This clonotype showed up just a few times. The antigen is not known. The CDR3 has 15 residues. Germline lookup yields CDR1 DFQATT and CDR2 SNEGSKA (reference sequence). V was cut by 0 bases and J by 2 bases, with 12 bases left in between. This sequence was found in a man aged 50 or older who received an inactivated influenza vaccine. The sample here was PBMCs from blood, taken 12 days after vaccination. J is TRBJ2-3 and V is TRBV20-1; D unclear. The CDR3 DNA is TGCAGTGCTAGAGATCAAGGACGGAACACAGATACGCAGTATTTT. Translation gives CSARDQGRNTDTQYF.